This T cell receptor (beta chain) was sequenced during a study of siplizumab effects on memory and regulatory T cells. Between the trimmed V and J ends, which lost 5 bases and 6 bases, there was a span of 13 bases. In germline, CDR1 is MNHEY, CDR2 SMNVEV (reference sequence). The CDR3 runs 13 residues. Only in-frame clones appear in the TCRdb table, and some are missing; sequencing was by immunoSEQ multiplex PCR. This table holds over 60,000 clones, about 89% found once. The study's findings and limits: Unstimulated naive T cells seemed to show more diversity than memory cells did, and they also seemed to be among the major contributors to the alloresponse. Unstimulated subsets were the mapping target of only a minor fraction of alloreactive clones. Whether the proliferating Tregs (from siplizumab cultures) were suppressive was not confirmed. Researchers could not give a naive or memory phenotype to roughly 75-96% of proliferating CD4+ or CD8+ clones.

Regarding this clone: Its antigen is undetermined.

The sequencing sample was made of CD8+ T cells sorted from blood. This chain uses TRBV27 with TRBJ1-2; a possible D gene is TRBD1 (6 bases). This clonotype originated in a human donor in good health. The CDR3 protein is CASSGGTTDGYTF. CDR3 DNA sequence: TGTGCCAGCAGTGGCGGGACAACGGATGGCTACACCTTC.